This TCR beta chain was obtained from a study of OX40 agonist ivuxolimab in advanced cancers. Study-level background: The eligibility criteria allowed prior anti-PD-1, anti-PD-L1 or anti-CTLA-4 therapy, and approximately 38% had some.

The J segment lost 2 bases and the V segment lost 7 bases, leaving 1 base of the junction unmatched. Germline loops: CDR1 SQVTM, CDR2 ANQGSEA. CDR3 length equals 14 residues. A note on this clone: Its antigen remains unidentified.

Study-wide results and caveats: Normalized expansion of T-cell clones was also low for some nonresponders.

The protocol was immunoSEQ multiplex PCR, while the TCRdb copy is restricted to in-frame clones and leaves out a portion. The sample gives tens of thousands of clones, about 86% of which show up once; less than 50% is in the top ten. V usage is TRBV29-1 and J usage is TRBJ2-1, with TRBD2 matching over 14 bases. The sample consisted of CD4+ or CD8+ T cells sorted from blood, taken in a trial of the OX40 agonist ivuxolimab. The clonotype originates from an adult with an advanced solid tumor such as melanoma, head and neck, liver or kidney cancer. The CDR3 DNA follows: TGCAGCGGGGGACTAGCGGGAGCCTACAATGAGCAGTTCTTC. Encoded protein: CSGGLAGAYNEQFF.